This section outlines one T cell receptor (beta chain) sequence together with its context. The data derive from a study of T cell changes during pregnancy in multiple sclerosis. Repertoires were generated with immunoSEQ multiplex PCR, while TCRdb's copy carries only in-frame clones and drops some. The sample holds tens of thousands of clones; around 94% are singletons and the top ten take 0.7% to 1%. The trim removed 5 bases at V and 3 bases at J, leaving 11 bases unmatched. CDR1 is LGHNT and CDR2 is FRNRAP in the germline V gene. The CDR3 is 17 residues long. V gene TRBV12-5 combines with J gene TRBJ2-2; the match to TRBD2 covers 8 bases. This TCR came from a female donor with multiple sclerosis, enrolled in a pregnancy study. Source: peripheral blood, taken in the third trimester of pregnancy. For the CDR3, the DNA is TGTGCTAGTGGTCTGACGTCGGGGGGGCCTTACACCGGGGAGCTGTTTTTT. This codes for CASGLTSGGPYTGELFF.